The 16 T cell receptor beta chains below come from one sample, sequenced in a study of blood T cell repertoires in COVID-19. Produced via immunoSEQ multiplex PCR; TCRdb's table is partial and in-frame only. The sample comprises roughly 380,000 clones, about 89% of which are singletons, and 1.5% to 1.8% rests with the top ten. Sequencing was carried out using peripheral blood. The receptor set was obtained from a middle-aged woman with COVID-19, enrolled during active disease.

This clone came up once. CDR3 coding DNA: TGTGCCAGCAGTTCGCCGACAGGGGGGAGGTATGGCTACACCTTC. Its protein product is CASSSPTGGRYGYTF. This rearrangement joins TRBV28 to TRBJ1-2, with 9 bases lining up with TRBD1. There are 15 residues in the CDR3. V was clipped by 4 bases and J by 5 bases; unmatched bases: 8. Germline V gene data show CDR1 as MDHEN and CDR2 as SYDVKM.

The chain joins TRBV7-2 to TRBJ1-2; D not certain. This CDR3 spans 14 amino acids. V shed 3 bases and J shed 8 bases, with 16 bases lying between them. The V gene's germline CDR1 is SGHTA and CDR2 FQGNSA. CDR3 amino acids: CASSLIYRGIGYTF. Written as DNA, the CDR3 is TGTGCCAGCAGCTTGATATATCGAGGGATCGGCTACACCTTC.

The chain couples TRBV5-6 to TRBJ2-7, with 7 bases fitting TRBD1. Trimming removed 3 bases from V and 4 bases from J; junction bases left unmatched: 13. This CDR3 spans 16 amino acids. Germline CDR1 is SGHDT and CDR2 is YYEEEE. CDR3 DNA sequence: TGTGCCAGCAGCTCGTTTGGTGGCAGGGGGTATTACGAGCAGTACTTC. Translated, it gives CASSSFGGRGYYEQYF.

The V gene is TRBV9, the J gene TRBJ2-3; the match to TRBD1 covers 8 bases. The ends lost 4 bases at V and 2 bases at J; junction bases unmatched: 9. The V gene's germline CDR1 is SGDLS and CDR2 YYNGEE. The CDR3 is 16 amino acids. CDR3 nucleotide sequence: TGTGCCAGCAGCCCGTCGACAGGGGCGTTCACAGATACGCAGTATTTT. Encoded protein: CASSPSTGAFTDTQYF.

The CDR3 sequence: CASSLKKGPVGNQPQHF. CDR3 in DNA: TGTGCCAGCAGTTTAAAGAAGGGGCCGGTGGGCAATCAGCCCCAGCATTTT. The chain combines TRBV27 with TRBJ1-5, with D possibly being TRBD1 (5 bases). The CDR3 is made up of 17 amino acids. Germline CDR1 MNHEY, CDR2 SMNVEV (reference sequence). V dropped 2 bases and J dropped 2 bases, with 16 bases sitting between them.

The rearrangement joins TRBV28 to TRBJ1-2; 7 bases map to TRBD1. The CDR3 length is 12 residues. Germline V gives CDR1 MDHEN, CDR2 SYDVKM. J was trimmed by 8 bases and V by 8 bases; bases with no gene match: 8. CDR3 in DNA: TGTGCCAGCCTGGACAGGCCTGTCGGCTACACCTTC. This translates into CASLDRPVGYTF.

The chain carries TRBV7-8 and TRBJ1-4; TRBD1 might be the D (6 bases). Germline V lookup: CDR1 SGHVS, CDR2 FQNEAQ. The CDR3 covers 17 residues. Trimming cost V 1 base and J 11 bases, with 23 bases left between them. The CDR3: CASSLEVQQVGGGKLFF. The CDR3, as DNA: TGTGCCAGCAGCTTAGAGGTTCAACAGGTCGGGGGGGGCAAACTGTTTTTT.

The rearrangement links TRBV5-4 to TRBJ1-2; D ambiguous. The CDR3 is 13 residues long. With 4 bases removed from V and 3 bases from J, the gap between germline ends came to 10 bases. CDR1 is SGHNT and CDR2 is YYREEE in the germline V gene (reference sequence). CDR3 nucleotides: TGTGCCAGCAGCCCTTCTCAGGACTATGGCTACACCTTC. Its translation is CASSPSQDYGYTF.

This clone was recorded only once. The gene calls are TRBV4-1 and TRBJ1-5; D unresolved. The V and J ends lost 4 bases and 2 bases respectively, with 15 bases between them. CDR1 and CDR2 (germline): MGHRA, YSYEKL. The CDR3 is made up of 16 amino acids. The CDR3 region is CASSLGPLVGNQPQHF. For the CDR3, the DNA is TGCGCCAGCAGCCTCGGTCCTTTGGTAGGCAATCAGCCCCAGCATTTT.

CDR3 bases: TGTGCCAGCAGTGACTCAGTGGGAGCGACCACAGATACGCAGTATTTT. Translated, it gives CASSDSVGATTDTQYF. This sequence joins TRBV6-4 and TRBJ2-3, with D perhaps TRBD2 (5 bases). Germline CDR1 MRHNA, CDR2 SNTAGT. Trimming stripped 0 bases from V and 2 bases from J, with 12 bases between. This CDR3 has 16 residues.

The rearrangement uses TRBV3-1 (or the pseudogene TRBV3-2) and TRBJ1-2; possible D gene TRBD1, 5 bases. This CDR3 is 13 amino acids long. CDR1 and CDR2 from the germline V gene are LGHDT and YNNKEL (reference sequence). V lost 7 bases and J lost 4, with 13 bases in between. The CDR3 is CASTERQFYGYTF. The DNA of the CDR3 is TGTGCCAGCACTGAGCGACAGTTCTATGGCTACACCTTC.

The genes are TRBV19 and TRBJ1-1; TRBD1 matches 8 bases. Per germline, CDR1 LNHDA and CDR2 SQIVND (reference sequence). The junction had 7 bases not matched to a gene; V was cut back by 9 bases and J by 1 base. CDR3 length: 14 amino acids. As DNA, the CDR3 is TGTGCCAGCGACAGGGGCTGGGAGAACACTGAAGCTTTCTTT. It codes for CASDRGWENTEAFF.

In its sample, this clone was seen a few times. This sequence joins TRBV6-6 and TRBJ2-7; D perhaps matches TRBD2 (5 bases). Germline V lookup: CDR1 MNHNY, CDR2 SVGAGI (reference sequence). The CDR3 is made up of 12 amino acids. V shed 7 bases and J shed 6 bases, with 13 bases lying between them. In DNA form, the CDR3 reads TGTGCCAGCATGGGCGGAGCGGTCGAGCAGTACTTC. Protein product: CASMGGAVEQYF.

The V and J genes are TRBV28 and TRBJ1-2; TRBD1 is a possible D gene (5 bases). The CDR3 is 15 residues long. In germline, CDR1 is MDHEN, CDR2 SYDVKM. V shed 0 bases and J shed 5 bases, with 13 bases lying between them. CDR3 nucleotide sequence: TGTGCCAGCAGTTTATGGCCGGGGGTCCCGTATGGCTACACCTTC. This sequence encodes CASSLWPGVPYGYTF.

V and J are TRBV6-1 and TRBJ1-5; TRBD1 is a possible D gene (5 bases). V shed 1 base and J shed 4 bases, with 8 bases lying between them. CDR1 is MNHNS and CDR2 is SASEGT in the germline V gene. CDR3 length: 14 residues. The DNA of the CDR3 is TGTGCCAGCAGTGAAGGACAGATTAATCAGCCCCAGCATTTT. Its protein product is CASSEGQINQPQHF.

This sequence joins TRBV5-5 and TRBJ2-1; 10 nucleotides align to TRBD1. Trimming cost V 3 bases and J 12 bases; bases outside gene matches: 0. The germline gives CDR1 SGHKS, CDR2 YYEKEE (reference sequence). CDR3 length: 11 amino acids. For the CDR3, the DNA is TGTGCCAGCAGCTGGGACAGGGGGCAGTTCTTC. Encoded protein: CASSWDRGQFF.